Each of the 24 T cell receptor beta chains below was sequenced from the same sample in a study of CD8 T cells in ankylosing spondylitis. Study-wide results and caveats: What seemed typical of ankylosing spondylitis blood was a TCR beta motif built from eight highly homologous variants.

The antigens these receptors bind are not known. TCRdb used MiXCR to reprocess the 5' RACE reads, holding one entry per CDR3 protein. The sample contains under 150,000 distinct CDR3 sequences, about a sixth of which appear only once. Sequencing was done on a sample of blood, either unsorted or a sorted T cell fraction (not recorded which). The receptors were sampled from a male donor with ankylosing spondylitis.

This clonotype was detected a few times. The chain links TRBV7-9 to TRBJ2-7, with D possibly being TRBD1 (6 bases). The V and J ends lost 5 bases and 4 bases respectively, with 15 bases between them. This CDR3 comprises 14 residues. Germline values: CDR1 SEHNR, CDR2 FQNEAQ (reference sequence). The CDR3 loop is CASSLRDKPYEQYF. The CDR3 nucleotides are TGTGCCAGCAGCCTCCGGGACAAGCCTTACGAGCAGTACTTC.

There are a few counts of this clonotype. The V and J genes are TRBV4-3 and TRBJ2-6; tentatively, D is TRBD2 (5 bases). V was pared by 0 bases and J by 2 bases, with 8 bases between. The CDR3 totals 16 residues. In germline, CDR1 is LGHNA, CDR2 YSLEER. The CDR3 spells CASSQDGGAGANVLTF. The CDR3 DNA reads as TGCGCCAGCAGCCAAGATGGAGGAGCTGGGGCCAACGTCCTGACTTTC.

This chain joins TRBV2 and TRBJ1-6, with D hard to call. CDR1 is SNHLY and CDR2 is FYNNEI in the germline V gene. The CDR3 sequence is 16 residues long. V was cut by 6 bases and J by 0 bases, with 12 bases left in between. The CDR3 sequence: CASRPNLSSYNSPLHF. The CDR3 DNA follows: TGTGCCAGCAGACCTAACTTAAGCTCCTATAATTCACCCCTCCACTTT.

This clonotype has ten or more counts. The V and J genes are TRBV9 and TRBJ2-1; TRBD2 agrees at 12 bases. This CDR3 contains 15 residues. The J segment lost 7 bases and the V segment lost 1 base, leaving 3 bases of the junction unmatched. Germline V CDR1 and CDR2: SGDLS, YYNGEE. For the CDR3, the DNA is TGTGCCAGCAGCGTATGGACTAGCGGGGAAAATGAGCAGTTCTTC. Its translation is CASSVWTSGENEQFF.

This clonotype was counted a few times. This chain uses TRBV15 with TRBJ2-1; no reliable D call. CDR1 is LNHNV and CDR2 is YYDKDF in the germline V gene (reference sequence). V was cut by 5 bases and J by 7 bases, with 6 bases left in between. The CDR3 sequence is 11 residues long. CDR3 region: CATSPGNEQFF. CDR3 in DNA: TGTGCCACCAGCCCCGGGAATGAGCAGTTCTTC.

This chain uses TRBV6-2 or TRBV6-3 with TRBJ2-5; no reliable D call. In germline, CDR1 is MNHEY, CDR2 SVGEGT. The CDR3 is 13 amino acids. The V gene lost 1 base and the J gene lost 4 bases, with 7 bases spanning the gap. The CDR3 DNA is TGTGCCAGCAGTTACTGGCCGGGAGAGACCCAGTACTTC. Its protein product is CASSYWPGETQYF.

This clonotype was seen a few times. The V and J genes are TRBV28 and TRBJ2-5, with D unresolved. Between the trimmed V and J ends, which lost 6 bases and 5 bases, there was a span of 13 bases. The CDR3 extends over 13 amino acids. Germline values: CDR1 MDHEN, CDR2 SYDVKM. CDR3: CASSSLGPETQYF. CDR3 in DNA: TGTGCCAGCAGCTCCCTGGGTCCCGAGACCCAGTACTTC.

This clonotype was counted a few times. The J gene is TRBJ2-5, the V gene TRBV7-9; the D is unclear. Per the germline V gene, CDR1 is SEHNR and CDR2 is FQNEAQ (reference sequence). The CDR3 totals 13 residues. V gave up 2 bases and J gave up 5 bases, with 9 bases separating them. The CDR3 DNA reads TGTGCCAGCAGCTTAATCCCGTCGGAGACCCAGTACTTC. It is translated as CASSLIPSETQYF.

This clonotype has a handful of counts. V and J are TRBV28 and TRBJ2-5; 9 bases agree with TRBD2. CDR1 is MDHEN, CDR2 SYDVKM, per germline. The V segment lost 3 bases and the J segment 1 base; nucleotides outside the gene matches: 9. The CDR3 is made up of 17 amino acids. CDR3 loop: CASSLPDGLASQETQYF. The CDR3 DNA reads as TGTGCCAGCAGTTTGCCTGATGGACTAGCGTCCCAAGAGACCCAGTACTTC.

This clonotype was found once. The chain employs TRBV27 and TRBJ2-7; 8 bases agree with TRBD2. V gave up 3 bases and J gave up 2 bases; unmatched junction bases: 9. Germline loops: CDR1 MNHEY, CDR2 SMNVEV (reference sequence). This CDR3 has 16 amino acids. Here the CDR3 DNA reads TGTGCCAGCAGTTTCTCCACTAGCGGCCGGGCCTACGAGCAGTACTTC. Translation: CASSFSTSGRAYEQYF.

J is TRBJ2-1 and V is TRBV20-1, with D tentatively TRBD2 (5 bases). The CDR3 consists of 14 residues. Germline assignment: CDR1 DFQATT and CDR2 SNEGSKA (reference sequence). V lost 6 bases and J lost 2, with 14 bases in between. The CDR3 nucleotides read TGCAGTGCGCACCAGGACTCCACCTACAATGAGCAGTTCTTC. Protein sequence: CSAHQDSTYNEQFF.

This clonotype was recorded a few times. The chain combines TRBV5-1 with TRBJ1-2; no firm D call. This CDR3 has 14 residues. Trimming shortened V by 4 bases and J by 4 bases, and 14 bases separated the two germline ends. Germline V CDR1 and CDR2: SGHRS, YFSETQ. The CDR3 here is CASSPGSRAYGYTF. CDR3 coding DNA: TGCGCCAGCAGCCCGGGGAGCCGGGCCTATGGCTACACCTTC.

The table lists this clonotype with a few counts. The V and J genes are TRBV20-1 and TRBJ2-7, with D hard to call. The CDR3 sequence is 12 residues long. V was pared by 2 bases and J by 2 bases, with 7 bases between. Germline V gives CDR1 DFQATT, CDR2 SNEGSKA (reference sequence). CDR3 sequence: CSARQAAYEQYF. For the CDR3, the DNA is TGCAGTGCTAGACAGGCCGCCTACGAGCAGTACTTC.

The CDR3 DNA sequence: TGTGCCAGCAGTGTGATAGGGCCCCAACAGGGCCCCTATGGCTACACCTTC. It is translated as CASSVIGPQQGPYGYTF. The genes are TRBV2 and TRBJ1-2, with D perhaps matching TRBD1 (6 bases). The CDR3 length is 17 residues. Germline loops: CDR1 SNHLY, CDR2 FYNNEI. The germline V and J ends were trimmed by 4 bases and 4 bases, with 22 bases remaining between them.

The CDR3 spells CASTQGTEAFF. CDR3 DNA: TGTGCCAGTACTCAGGGGACTGAAGCTTTCTTT. This sequence joins TRBV27 and TRBJ1-1; maybe TRBD1 (6 bases). V was clipped by 9 bases and J by 5 bases, with 10 bases between them. Germline loops: CDR1 MNHEY, CDR2 SMNVEV (reference sequence). This CDR3 has 11 amino acids.

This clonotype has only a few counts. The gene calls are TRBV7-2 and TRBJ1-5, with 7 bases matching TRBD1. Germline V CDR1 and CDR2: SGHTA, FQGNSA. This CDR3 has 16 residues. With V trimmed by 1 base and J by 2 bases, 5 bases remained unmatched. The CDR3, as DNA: TGTGCCAGCAGCTTAGTCGGGGACAGTCGCAATCAGCCCCAGCATTTT. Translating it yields CASSLVGDSRNQPQHF.

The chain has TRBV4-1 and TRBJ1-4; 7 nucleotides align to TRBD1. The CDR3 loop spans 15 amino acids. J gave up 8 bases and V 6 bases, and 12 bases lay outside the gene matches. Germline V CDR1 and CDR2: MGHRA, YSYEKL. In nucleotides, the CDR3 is TGCGCCAGCAGACTACCGGGACAGCCCTCCGAAAAACTGTTTTTT. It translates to CASRLPGQPSEKLFF.

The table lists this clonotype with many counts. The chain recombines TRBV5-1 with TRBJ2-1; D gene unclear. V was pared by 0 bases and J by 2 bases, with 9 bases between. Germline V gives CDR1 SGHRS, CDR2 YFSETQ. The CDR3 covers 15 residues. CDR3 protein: CASSLVQATYNEQFF. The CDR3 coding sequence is TGCGCCAGCAGCTTGGTCCAGGCTACCTACAATGAGCAGTTCTTC. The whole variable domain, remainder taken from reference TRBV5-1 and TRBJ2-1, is KAGVTQTPRYLIKTRGQQVTLSCSPISGHRSVSWYQQTPGQGLQFLFEYFSETQRNKGNFPGRFSGRQFSNSRSEMNVSTLELGDSALYLCASSLVQATYNEQFFGPGTRLTVL.

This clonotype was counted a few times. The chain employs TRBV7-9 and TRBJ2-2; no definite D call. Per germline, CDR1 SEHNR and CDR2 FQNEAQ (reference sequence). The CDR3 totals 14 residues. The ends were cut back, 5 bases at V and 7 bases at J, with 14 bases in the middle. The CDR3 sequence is CASSGSRQSGELFF. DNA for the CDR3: TGTGCCAGCAGCGGTAGTAGACAAAGCGGGGAGCTGTTTTTT.

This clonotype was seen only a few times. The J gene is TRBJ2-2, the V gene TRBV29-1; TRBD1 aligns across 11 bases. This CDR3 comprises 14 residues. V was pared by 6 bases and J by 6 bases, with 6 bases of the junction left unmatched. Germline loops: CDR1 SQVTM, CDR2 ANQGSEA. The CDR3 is CSVVGQGVPGELFF. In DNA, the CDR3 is TGCAGCGTGGTGGGACAGGGGGTTCCCGGGGAGCTGTTTTTT.

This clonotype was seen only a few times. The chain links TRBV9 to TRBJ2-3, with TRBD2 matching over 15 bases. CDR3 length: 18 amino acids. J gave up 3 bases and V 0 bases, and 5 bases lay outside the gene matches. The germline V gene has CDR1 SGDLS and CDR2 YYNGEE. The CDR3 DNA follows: TGTGCCAGCAGCGTAGATGGACTAGCGGGAGGGGATACAGATACGCAGTATTTT. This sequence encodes CASSVDGLAGGDTDTQYF. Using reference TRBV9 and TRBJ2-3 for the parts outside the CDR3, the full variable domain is DSGVTQTPKHLITATGQRVTLRCSPRSGDLSVYWYQQSLDQGLQFLIQYYNGEERAKGNILERFSAQQFPDLHSELNLSSLELGDSALYFCASSVDGLAGGDTDTQYFGPGTRLTVL.

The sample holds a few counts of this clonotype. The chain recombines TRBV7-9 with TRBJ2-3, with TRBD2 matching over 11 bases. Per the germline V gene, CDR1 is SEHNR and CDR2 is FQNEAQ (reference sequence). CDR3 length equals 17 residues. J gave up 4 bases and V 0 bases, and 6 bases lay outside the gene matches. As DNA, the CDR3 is TGTGCCAGCAGCTTAGCCCCACTAGCGGGAGTGGCAGATACGCAGTATTTT. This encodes CASSLAPLAGVADTQYF.

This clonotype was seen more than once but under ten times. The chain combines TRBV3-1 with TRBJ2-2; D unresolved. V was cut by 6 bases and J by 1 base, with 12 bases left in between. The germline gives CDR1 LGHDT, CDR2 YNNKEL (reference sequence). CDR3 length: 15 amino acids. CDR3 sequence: CASSLREQNTGELFF. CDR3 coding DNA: TGTGCCAGCAGTCTCCGCGAGCAGAACACCGGGGAGCTGTTTTTT.

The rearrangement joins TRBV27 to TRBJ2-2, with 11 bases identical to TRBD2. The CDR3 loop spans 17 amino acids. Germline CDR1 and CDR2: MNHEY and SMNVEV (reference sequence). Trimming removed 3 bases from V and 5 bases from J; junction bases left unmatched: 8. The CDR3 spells CASSFGPLAGVTGELFF. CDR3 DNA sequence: TGTGCCAGCAGTTTCGGCCCACTAGCGGGAGTAACCGGGGAGCTGTTTTTT.